The clone carrying this TCR beta chain was counted only a few times. As yet, its antigen is unknown. Germline CDR1 reads DFQATT; CDR2 reads SNEGSKA (reference sequence). V lost 2 bases to trimming and J lost 3 bases; unmatched junction nucleotides: 0. There are 12 residues in the CDR3. This entry comes from a study of T cell repertoires in cytomegalovirus infection. The wider study: Through public TCR beta signatures, both CMV infection and matching HLA type were indicated.

A single record per CDR3 protein comes from TCRdb applying MiXCR to the reads. This table holds a few hundred thousand distinct CDR3 sequences, 15% to 20% found once. Regarding the study as a whole: CMV-specific HLA-C-restricted TCR beta clonotypes dominated the ex vivo response.

Sample: CD8+ T cells from PBMCs. This receptor was identified in a human donor in good health (CMV status not recorded). Some clones in this sample may be carry-over from other donors' samples. The chain carries TRBV20-1 and TRBJ1-1; 7 positions match TRBD1. CDR3 loop: CSARQGDTEAFF. In DNA, the CDR3 is TGCAGTGCTAGACAGGGGGACACTGAAGCTTTCTTT.